Listed below are T cell receptor beta chains from one sample, sequenced in a study of graft-versus-host responses after intestinal transplantation. Assay used: immunoSEQ multiplex PCR; TCRdb lists only in-frame clones, some missing. This sample has about 89,000 clones, with 85% to 95% found just once. Their target antigens are unknown. The sample was unstimulated CD8+ T cells sorted from spleen or lymph node cells, taken before intestinal transplant. The receptors stem from a human donor who received an intestinal transplant. The CDR3 runs from the conserved cysteine through the conserved F or W. The D gene is left open where the match is weak. Only part of the rows carry a size: once, few, many, or a class if the clone is expanded.

CDR3nt,CDR3aa,abundance,j_gene,d_gene,len,v_gene
TGCGCCAGCAGCCAAAGCCCGGAGACCTACGAGCAGTACTTC,CASSQSPETYEQYF,NA,TRBJ2-7,NA,14,TRBV4-3
TGTGCCAGCAGCCCCTGGACAGGGGCCGACACTGAAGCTTTCTTT,CASSPWTGADTEAFF,NA,TRBJ1-1,TRBD1,15,TRBV7-2
TGTGCCAGTAGCCTAGGGAACACTGAAGCTTTCTTT,CASSLGNTEAFF,once,TRBJ1-1,NA,12,TRBV19
TGTGCCAGCAGCCCCGGACTAGCGCCTGGGAAAGAGACCCAGTACTTC,CASSPGLAPGKETQYF,NA,TRBJ2-5,TRBD2,16,TRBV11-2
TGTGCCAGCAGCGTAGTGGGGGGAGCCACAGATACGCAGTATTTT,CASSVVGGATDTQYF,NA,TRBJ2-3,NA,15,TRBV9
TGTGCCAGCAGTCGCGTGACAGGGGAAGAGTACGAGCAGTACTTC,CASSRVTGEEYEQYF,NA,TRBJ2-7,TRBD1,15,TRBV6-1
TGTGCCAGCAGTGTGTTCTCGGGACAGGGGTCCTACGAGCAGTACTTC,CASSVFSGQGSYEQYF,NA,TRBJ2-7,TRBD1,16,TRBV6-1
TGTGCCAGCAGCGGAAGAATAGCGGGGGGGCAGGAGCAGTTCTTC,CASSGRIAGGQEQFF,NA,TRBJ2-1,TRBD2,15,TRBV11-3
TGTGCCAGCAGCCTTTACGGGGTCGGCTATGGCTACACCTTC,CASSLYGVGYGYTF,NA,TRBJ1-2,NA,14,TRBV27
TGTGCCAGCAGCTATGACAGTTATAGCAATCAGCCCCAGCATTTT,CASSYDSYSNQPQHF,once,TRBJ1-5,NA,15,TRBV11-2
TGTGCCTGGAGTCCGTTTATACTCTGTCCGTACTTC,CAWSPFILCPYF,NA,TRBJ2-7,NA,12,TRBV30
TGTGCCAGTTCATGGACAGGGGGTTTCACCGGGGAGCTGTTTTTT,CASSWTGGFTGELFF,once,TRBJ2-2,TRBD1,15,TRBV19
TGTGCCAGCAGGCAATTTTACAGGGGTTTCCCCTACGAGCAGTACTTC,CASRQFYRGFPYEQYF,NA,TRBJ2-7,TRBD1,16,TRBV27
TGTGCCAGCAGTGAAACAGGGATCGGCTACACCTTC,CASSETGIGYTF,NA,TRBJ1-2,NA,12,TRBV27
TGTGCCAGCAGGCCTCCTCTCCGGACAGGGAATTCACCCCTCCACTTT,CASRPPLRTGNSPLHF,once,TRBJ1-6,TRBD1,16,TRBV25-1
TGTGCCAGCTCACCCGCCTCGGGACAGGGTCAGCATGAGCAGTTCTTC,CASSPASGQGQHEQFF,NA,TRBJ2-1,TRBD1,16,TRBV18
TGTGCCAGCAGCCTAAGCGGAGAAGACCTCTACGAGCAGTACTTC,CASSLSGEDLYEQYF,NA,TRBJ2-7,NA,15,TRBV7-2
TGTGCCAGCACCTTAGGGACAGGGGGCTACGAGCAGTACTTC,CASTLGTGGYEQYF,NA,TRBJ2-7,TRBD1,14,TRBV5-6
TGTGCCAGCAGCTTAGAGGCGGGGGGCCCATCCTACGAGCAGTACTTC,CASSLEAGGPSYEQYF,NA,TRBJ2-7,TRBD2,16,TRBV7-8